This TCR beta chain was identified during a study of glioma-infiltrating T cells. TCR alpha and beta CDR3 regions were amplified from RNA using iRepertoire nested multiplex PCR. One-step reverse transcription and amplification started from roughly 100-400 ng of tissue mRNA or PBMC total RNA. TCRdb recomputed calls from the multiplex PCR reads with MiXCR, one row per CDR3 protein. The repertoire includes about 130,000 distinct CDR3 sequences, around a quarter of them detected once, and under 35% sits in the top ten. The study, taken as a whole, reports: Tissue-blood divergence was below expectation in non-neoplastic patients, above in gliomas.

Concerning this clonotype itself: The antigen is unknown.

This CDR3 spans 13 amino acids. Trimming removed 3 bases at V and 12 bases at J, with 17 bases between. The germline CDR1 and CDR2 sequences are MDHEN and SYDVKM. The rearrangement links TRBV28 to TRBJ1-1; D unclear. Sequenced input: glioma tissue, nonneoplastic brain tissue, or PBMCs (not recorded which). This receptor was identified in a human donor with low-grade glioma or glioblastoma, undergoing nonglioma brain surgery, or in good health (not recorded which). The CDR3 DNA reads as TGTGCCAGCAGTTTTGTCGGGCGCCGAAAGACTTTCTTT. Translated, it gives CASSFVGRRKTFF.